Below, 27 T cell receptor beta chains from the same sample are listed, as sequenced in a study of CD4 T cells in relation to SARS-CoV-2 and coronaviruses. CD4+ T cells from unexposed donors were obtained before the COVID-19 pandemic (2011-2018). Isolation of CD4+ T cells took place after about 10 days in culture. Produced via immunoSEQ multiplex PCR; TCRdb's table is partial and in-frame only. The table has approximately 11,000 clones, approximately 74% seen once. Their cognate antigens are unknown. Sequencing was performed on CD4+ T cells from PBMCs, cultured in vitro. The receptors originated from a human donor in good health.

This clone has a handful of counts. CDR3 DNA sequence: TGCGCCAGCAGCCAAGGCGGTCCAGGGGCGAGGCGAGCTTTCTTT. Amino acid sequence: CASSQGGPGARRAFF. The chain employs TRBV4-3 and TRBJ1-1, with a tentative D call TRBD1 (6 bases). Germline CDR1 and CDR2: LGHNA and YSLEER. Trimming cost V 1 base and J 10 bases, with 19 bases left between them. This CDR3 spans 15 amino acids.

This clone has only one observation. The chain combines TRBV7-2 with TRBJ2-7, with 13 bases lining up with TRBD2. This CDR3 has 16 amino acids. The trim removed 6 bases at V and 8 bases at J, leaving 13 bases unmatched. The germline V gene encodes CDR1 SGHTA and CDR2 FQGNSA. The CDR3 nucleotides are TGTGCCAGCAGAACGACCGGGACTAGCGGGAATTCGAAGCAGTACTTC. Translation: CASRTTGTSGNSKQYF.

Only one count was recorded for this clone. The chain employs TRBV6-1 and TRBJ1-5; 9 bases are a match to TRBD1. V was pared by 7 bases and J by 4 bases, with 5 bases of the junction left unmatched. The germline CDR1 and CDR2 sequences are MNHNS and SASEGT. The CDR3 length is 14 residues. The CDR3 sequence is CASTAGTGNQPQHF. The CDR3 DNA follows: TGTGCCAGCACCGCCGGGACAGGGAATCAGCCCCAGCATTTT.

This chain links TRBV12-3 or TRBV12-4 with TRBJ1-5; D gene ambiguous. The V and J ends lost 2 bases and 7 bases respectively, with 6 bases between them. This CDR3 spans 12 amino acids. This CDR3 reads CASSLSGQPQHF. The CDR3 nucleotides read TGTGCCAGCAGTTTAAGCGGGCAGCCCCAGCATTTT.

This chain connects TRBV29-1 to TRBJ2-1; 9 nucleotides align to TRBD2. This CDR3 has 14 amino acids. Germline V lookup: CDR1 SQVTM, CDR2 ANQGSEA. The V gene end was trimmed by 7 bases and the J gene end by 9 bases; junction bases not matched to a gene: 13. The CDR3 bases are TGCAGCGGCTCCGGCGGGGGGGAGGCTGGTGAGCAGTTCTTC. This gives the protein CSGSGGGEAGEQFF.

The chain is built from TRBV4-2 and TRBJ2-7; 10 bases are a match to TRBD2. The CDR3 sequence is 16 residues long. The V gene's germline CDR1 is LGHNA and CDR2 YNFKEQ. V shed 4 bases, J shed 6 bases, and the junction held 12 bases outside the gene matches. The CDR3 nucleotides read TGTGCCAGCAGCCCGCGCGGGCTAGCGGGAGACGGCGAGCAGTACTTC. As protein: CASSPRGLAGDGEQYF.

This clone was picked up one time. This chain joins TRBV9 and TRBJ1-1; 8 nucleotides agree with TRBD1. Germline assignment: CDR1 SGDLS and CDR2 YYNGEE. V was pared by 4 bases and J by 1 base, with 12 bases of the junction left unmatched. The CDR3 is 17 residues long. The CDR3 spells CASSPRGPGQRNTEAFF. The DNA of the CDR3 is TGTGCCAGCAGCCCCAGGGGGCCGGGACAGAGGAACACTGAAGCTTTCTTT.

V and J are TRBV21-1 and TRBJ2-4; the table's D gene call, TRBD2, was not cross checked with the DNA. TRBV21-1 is a recognized pseudogene. The CDR3 is made up of 16 amino acids. Here the CDR3 reads CASSKVAGVAKNIQYF. CDR3 nucleotide sequence: TGTGCCAGCAGCAAAGTTGCGGGAGTGGCCAAAAACATTCAGTACTTC.

The chain uses TRBV5-1 and TRBJ1-3; a possible D gene is TRBD1 (6 bases). The germline V gene has CDR1 SGHRS and CDR2 YFSETQ. The CDR3 extends over 15 amino acids. The V end lost 3 bases, the J end lost 4 bases, and 14 bases lay between the germline ends. The CDR3 reads CASSSNREAGNTIYF. DNA of the CDR3: TGCGCCAGCAGCTCAAACAGGGAAGCGGGAAACACCATATATTTT.

V is TRBV2 and J is TRBJ2-5; D gene uncertain. Deletions cut 4 bases from V and 4 bases from J, with 7 bases between. CDR3 length: 12 residues. The germline gives CDR1 SNHLY, CDR2 FYNNEI. CDR3 amino acids: CASSATLETQYF. The CDR3 nucleotides read TGTGCCAGCAGTGCCACTCTAGAGACCCAGTACTTC.

The chain uses TRBV5-4 and TRBJ1-2; the match to TRBD1 covers 8 bases. The trim removed 3 bases at V and 3 bases at J, leaving 10 bases unmatched. This CDR3 region has 16 residues. The germline V gene has CDR1 SGHNT and CDR2 YYREEE (reference sequence). The CDR3 sequence is CASSSNYRGFDYGYTF. In DNA form, the CDR3 reads TGTGCCAGCAGCTCCAATTACAGGGGGTTCGACTATGGCTACACCTTC.

This chain joins TRBV7-9 and TRBJ2-1; 9 bases line up with TRBD2. Trimming at V came to 5 bases and at J to 0 bases, leaving 14 bases not matched to a gene. Germline values: CDR1 SEHNR, CDR2 FQNEAQ (reference sequence). The CDR3 contains 19 residues. The CDR3 DNA is TGTGCCAGCAGCCCAGCCGTGGCGGGAGGGCCCAGCTCCTACAATGAGCAGTTCTTC. It translates to CASSPAVAGGPSSYNEQFF.

The chain joins TRBV4-2 to TRBJ1-1; no definite D call. The length of the CDR3 is 13 residues. Trimming removed 4 bases from V and 10 bases from J, with 16 bases in between. Per germline, CDR1 LGHNA and CDR2 YNFKEQ. The CDR3 region is CASSPRALTGAFF. In DNA form, the CDR3 reads TGTGCCAGCAGCCCTAGAGCCTTAACGGGAGCTTTCTTT.

As for this clone: One end of the junction varies from germline; a read error may be responsible. The chain uses TRBV2 and TRBJ2-7; 8 bases agree with TRBD1. CDR3 length: 15 amino acids. Per germline, CDR1 SNHLY and CDR2 FYNNEI. The CDR3 loop is CASSPDRGLSFEQYF. The CDR3 DNA reads TGTGCCAGCAGCCCTGACAGGGGACTGTCCTTCGAGCAGTACTTC.

The chain has TRBV5-4 and TRBJ2-1, with 7 bases identical to TRBD2. V shed 5 bases, J shed 8 bases, and the junction held 13 bases outside the gene matches. Germline V gene lookup returns CDR1 SGHNT and CDR2 YYREEE (reference sequence). CDR3 size: 15 residues. CDR3 loop: CASSHGLEVGHEQFF. The DNA for the CDR3 is TGTGCCAGCAGTCATGGACTAGAGGTTGGCCATGAGCAGTTCTTC.

In this sample, this clone turned up a few times. J is TRBJ1-2 and V is TRBV7-2; 7 bases map to TRBD1. There are 12 residues in the CDR3. Germline CDR1 reads SGHTA; CDR2 reads FQGNSA. Trimming cost V 5 bases and J 7 bases; bases outside gene matches: 4. The CDR3 DNA sequence: TGTGCCAGCAGCCGAGGGGACAGTGGCTACACCTTC. This sequence encodes CASSRGDSGYTF.

In DNA form, the CDR3 reads TGTGCCAGCAGTTTCTCCGGACTCGATCGCTACACCTTC. Protein: CASSFSGLDRYTF. This rearrangement joins TRBV5-6 to TRBJ1-2, with D uncertain. CDR1 and CDR2 (germline): SGHDT, YYEEEE. CDR3 size: 13 residues. Trimming removed 5 bases from V and 9 bases from J, with 17 bases in between. Complete variable domain (other parts from reference TRBV5-6 and TRBJ1-2): DAGVTQSPTHLIKTRGQQVTLRCSPKSGHDTVSWYQQALGQGPQFIFQYYEEEERQRGNFPDRFSGHQFPNYSSELNVNALLLGDSALYLCASSFSGLDRYTFGSGTRLTVV.

The chain recombines TRBV7-8 with TRBJ1-1; D perhaps matches TRBD1 (5 bases). CDR3 length equals 14 residues. Trimming took 0 bases from V and 11 from J, leaving 16 bases between them. Germline values: CDR1 SGHVS, CDR2 FQNEAQ. The CDR3 is CASSLAGDGVEAFF. The CDR3 DNA follows: TGTGCCAGCAGCTTAGCAGGGGATGGAGTCGAGGCTTTCTTT.

V and J are TRBV6-1 and TRBJ1-6, with 10 nucleotides matching TRBD1. From germline, CDR1 is MNHNS and CDR2 SASEGT. J was trimmed by 7 bases and V by 6 bases; bases with no gene match: 9. There are 16 residues in the CDR3. The CDR3: CASSEPPGQGNSPLHF. The DNA for the CDR3 is TGTGCCAGCAGCGAACCCCCGGGACAGGGGAATTCACCCCTCCACTTT.

This clone turned up a few times. This chain joins TRBV9 and TRBJ2-2; D is ambiguous. Germline V gene data show CDR1 as SGDLS and CDR2 as YYNGEE. Trimming removed 0 bases at V and 0 bases at J, with 9 bases between. This CDR3 comprises 16 residues. The CDR3 spells CASSVDIGANTGELFF. The CDR3 coding sequence is TGTGCCAGCAGCGTAGATATAGGAGCGAACACCGGGGAGCTGTTTTTT.

The V and J genes are TRBV5-4 and TRBJ2-3; 10 bases match TRBD2. Germline V gene data show CDR1 as SGHNT and CDR2 as YYREEE (reference sequence). The V and J ends lost 4 bases and 2 bases, in that order; junction bases with no gene match: 7. This CDR3 contains 16 residues. CDR3 protein: CASSTRAGGTTDTQYF. In nucleotides, the CDR3 is TGTGCCAGCAGCACCAGAGCGGGGGGGACCACAGATACGCAGTATTTT.

This chain joins TRBV6-6 and TRBJ1-3; no definite D call. V shed 0 bases and J shed 4 bases, with 13 bases lying between them. The CDR3 is made up of 16 amino acids. Germline V gives CDR1 MNHNY, CDR2 SVGAGI (reference sequence). This CDR3 is CASSYSVNILGNTIYF. Written as DNA, the CDR3 is TGTGCCAGCAGTTACTCGGTAAACATCCTGGGAAACACCATATATTTT.

V gene TRBV4-3 combines with J gene TRBJ2-5; D is possibly TRBD2 (6 bases). The germline V and J ends were trimmed by 2 bases and 5 bases, with 21 bases remaining between them. CDR1 is LGHNA and CDR2 is YSLEER in the germline V gene. The length of the CDR3 is 17 residues. CDR3 nucleotide sequence: TGCGCCAGCAGCCAACGACTAGTCTCATACCTCGGGGAGACCCAGTACTTC. Protein sequence: CASSQRLVSYLGETQYF.

There are a few counts of this clone. The gene calls are TRBV5-6 and TRBJ2-7, with D hard to call. Germline V gives CDR1 SGHDT, CDR2 YYEEEE. The CDR3 is 14 residues long. V was clipped by 0 bases and J by 4 bases, with 11 bases between them. CDR3 nucleotides: TGTGCCAGCAGCTTGGGGACGACCCTATACGAGCAGTACTTC. It encodes CASSLGTTLYEQYF.

This clone has more than one count but fewer than ten. The V gene is TRBV7-9, the J gene TRBJ1-2; D remains ambiguous. Germline assignment: CDR1 SEHNR and CDR2 FQNEAQ (reference sequence). CDR3 length: 14 amino acids. V was clipped by 1 base and J by 4 bases, with 10 bases between them. CDR3 bases: TGTGCCAGCAGCTTAGGCAACAGCCTCTATGGCTACACCTTC. Translation gives CASSLGNSLYGYTF.

The rearrangement uses TRBV7-3 and TRBJ2-1, with D unclear. V dropped 4 bases and J dropped 4 bases, with 8 bases sitting between them. Germline CDR1 reads SGHTA; CDR2 reads FQGTGA. The CDR3 runs to 13 residues. Here the CDR3 reads CASSSPLYNEQFF. Written as DNA, the CDR3 is TGTGCCAGCAGCTCCCCCTTGTACAATGAGCAGTTCTTC.

This clone was seen more than once but under ten times. The rearrangement uses TRBV4-2 and TRBJ2-5, with 13 nucleotides matching TRBD2. This CDR3 has 15 amino acids. The ends lost 5 bases at V and 3 bases at J; junction bases unmatched: 3. The germline V gene encodes CDR1 LGHNA and CDR2 YNFKEQ. Here the CDR3 DNA reads TGTGCCAGCAGCAGACTAGCGGGAGGCGAAGAGACCCAGTACTTC. The encoded protein is CASSRLAGGEETQYF.